Below are 18 T cell receptor beta chains sequenced from a single sample in a study of T-cell memory formation after mild COVID-19. TCRdb re-analysed the 5' RACE reads in MiXCR, keeping a single row per CDR3 protein. Among roughly 80,000 distinct CDR3 sequences listed, 11% to 15% were seen once. The sample consisted of PBMCs or a T cell subset sorted from them (not recorded which). These receptors originate from an adult woman who had mild COVID-19 (a few samples of this study predate the infection). Cell type and time point are not known.

This clonotype was observed many times. The genes are TRBV11-2 and TRBJ2-1; TRBD2 agrees at 7 bases. Germline CDR1 and CDR2: SGHAT and FQNNGV. V dropped 0 bases and J dropped 1; count of bases not matched to a gene: 6. This CDR3 spans 17 amino acids. For the CDR3, the DNA is TGTGCCAGCAGCTTAGATCGCGGGAGAGTGTCCTACAATGAGCAGTTCTTC. Protein: CASSLDRGRVSYNEQFF. Full variable domain (outside the CDR3, taken from reference TRBV11-2 and TRBJ2-1): EAGVAQSPRYKIIEKRQSVAFWCNPISGHATLYWYQQILGQGPKLLIQFQNNGVVDDSQLPKDRFSAERLKGVDSTLKIQPAKLEDSAVYLCASSLDRGRVSYNEQFFGPGTRLTVL.

This chain links TRBV12-3 or TRBV12-4 with TRBJ1-2, with D unresolved. The CDR3 length is 13 residues. Trimming stripped 5 bases from V and 3 bases from J, with 10 bases between. CDR3: CASSQNPHYGYTF. The CDR3 DNA reads TGTGCCAGCAGTCAGAACCCGCACTATGGCTACACCTTC.

This clonotype showed up just a few times. This chain connects TRBV12-3 or TRBV12-4 to TRBJ1-1; D remains unclear. The CDR3 consists of 12 residues. Trimming took off 8 bases at V and 1 base at J, with 8 bases between the two ends. The CDR3 is CASCLENTEAFF. The CDR3 bases are TGTGCCAGCTGCCTAGAGAACACTGAAGCTTTCTTT.

This chain's CDR3 is CASTESYLTSGQETQYF. The CDR3, as DNA: TGTGCCAGCACCGAGTCTTATTTGACTAGCGGTCAAGAGACCCAGTACTTC. The V and J genes are TRBV7-8 and TRBJ2-5; 9 nucleotides line up with TRBD2. V lost 7 bases and J lost 2; bases outside the gene matches: 14. Germline loops: CDR1 SGHVS, CDR2 FQNEAQ. The CDR3 spans 17 residues.

This sequence joins TRBV12-3 or TRBV12-4 and TRBJ1-2, with 7 bases that match TRBD1. The CDR3 has 14 amino acids. The J segment lost 3 bases and the V segment lost 4 bases, leaving 5 bases of the junction unmatched. CDR3 loop: CASSWDRGDYGYTF. CDR3 nucleotide sequence: TGTGCCAGCAGTTGGGACAGAGGAGACTATGGCTACACCTTC.

The V gene is TRBV7-2, the J gene TRBJ2-1, with 9 bases fitting TRBD1. The germline V gene has CDR1 SGHTA and CDR2 FQGNSA. This CDR3 is built from 14 residues. V lost 8 bases to trimming and J lost 9 bases; unmatched junction nucleotides: 11. CDR3 residues: CASGRDRVGGEQFF. CDR3 nucleotides: TGTGCCAGCGGCCGGGACAGGGTTGGGGGTGAGCAGTTCTTC.

This clonotype has a count of ten or more. The chain employs TRBV9 and TRBJ2-2; possibly TRBD1 or TRBD2 for D (6 bases each). Germline loops: CDR1 SGDLS, CDR2 YYNGEE. This CDR3 has 17 amino acids. Trimming shortened V by 2 bases and J by 5 bases, and 19 bases separated the two germline ends. This chain's CDR3 is CASSVAPEGGVTGELFF. In DNA, the CDR3 is TGTGCCAGCAGCGTCGCCCCTGAGGGGGGAGTAACCGGGGAGCTGTTTTTT.

V usage is TRBV27 and J usage is TRBJ2-1; 8 nucleotides match TRBD1. The trim removed 3 bases at V and 2 bases at J, leaving 0 bases unmatched. The CDR3 has 14 amino acids. Germline values: CDR1 MNHEY, CDR2 SMNVEV (reference sequence). Here the CDR3 DNA reads TGTGCCAGCAGTTTCAGGGGGCCCTACAATGAGCAGTTCTTC. As protein: CASSFRGPYNEQFF.

CDR3 sequence: CASLLAHGTDTQYF. The CDR3 coding sequence is TGTGCCAGTTTGTTAGCCCATGGGACAGATACGCAGTATTTT. The rearrangement joins TRBV7-8 to TRBJ2-3; D unresolved. The CDR3 sequence is 14 residues long. CDR1 is SGHVS and CDR2 is FQNEAQ in the germline V gene. Trimming shortened V by 9 bases and J by 3 bases, and 16 bases separated the two germline ends.

This rearrangement joins TRBV29-1 to TRBJ2-3; the D is unclear. The V end lost 5 bases, the J end lost 6 bases, and 9 bases lay between the germline ends. Per the germline V gene, CDR1 is SQVTM and CDR2 is ANQGSEA. The CDR3 length is 11 residues. CDR3 residues: CSVLGMDTQYF. The CDR3 nucleotides are TGCAGCGTTTTGGGTATGGATACGCAGTATTTT.

Comments on this clonotype: Sequence at one end of the junction differs from germline and may be a read error. The genes are TRBV6-2 or TRBV6-3 and TRBJ2-7, with D possibly being TRBD2 (6 bases). Germline-derived CDR1 and CDR2 are MNHEY and SVGEGT. The CDR3 contains 13 residues. The CDR3 sequence is CPVSGGKPYEQYF. The CDR3 coding sequence is TGCCCAGTTAGCGGCGGTAAGCCCTACGAGCAGTACTTC.

The chain uses TRBV5-1 and TRBJ2-5, with D perhaps assigned TRBD1 or TRBD2 (5 bases each). Trimming took 2 bases from V and 2 from J, leaving 16 bases between them. The CDR3 contains 16 residues. CDR1 SGHRS and CDR2 YFSETQ come from the germline V gene. The CDR3 is CASSLDPRGRQETQYF. The CDR3 DNA is TGCGCCAGCAGCTTAGACCCCCGGGGCCGACAAGAGACCCAGTACTTC.

This clonotype came up many times. The chain recombines TRBV7-9 with TRBJ2-1; D is undetermined. V lost 4 bases and J lost 2, with 9 bases in between. The CDR3 spans 14 residues. Germline V CDR1 and CDR2: SEHNR, FQNEAQ (reference sequence). CDR3 nucleotides: TGTGCCAGCAGCTCGGGCCCTACCTACAATGAGCAGTTCTTC. Translating gives CASSSGPTYNEQFF. Full variable domain (remainder filled in from reference TRBV7-9 and TRBJ2-1): DTGVSQNPRHKITKRGQNVTFRCDPISEHNRLYWYRQTLGQGPEFLTYFQNEAQLEKSRLLSDRFSAERPKGSFSTLEIQRTEQGDSAMYLCASSSGPTYNEQFFGPGTRLTVL.

The DNA for the CDR3 is TGTGCCAGCAGCCAGACCGGGACAAGTGAAAAACTGTTTTTT. It encodes CASSQTGTSEKLFF. V is TRBV4-2 and J is TRBJ1-4, with D maybe TRBD1 (6 bases). Germline V gives CDR1 LGHNA, CDR2 YNFKEQ. The CDR3 consists of 14 residues. Trimming left V 3 bases short and J 7 bases short, with 12 bases between.

This clonotype was observed a few times. The CDR3 is CASSPPGGQGIYEQYF. CDR3 sequence (DNA): TGCGCCAGCAGCCCCCCAGGGGGACAGGGGATCTACGAGCAGTACTTC. The gene calls are TRBV5-1 and TRBJ2-7; 10 bases agree with TRBD1. V lost 4 bases and J lost 3; bases outside the gene matches: 10. Looked up from germline, CDR1 is SGHRS and CDR2 is YFSETQ. CDR3 length: 16 amino acids.

This clonotype came up a few times. This chain connects TRBV7-9 to TRBJ2-5; 12 bases line up with TRBD2. J lost 2 bases, V lost 3 bases, and 1 base had no gene match. Germline V gene sequence: CDR1 SEHNR, CDR2 FQNEAQ (reference sequence). This CDR3 has 15 amino acids. The CDR3 reads CASSLTSGGQETQYF. The CDR3 nucleotides read TGTGCCAGCAGCTTGACTAGCGGGGGACAAGAGACCCAGTACTTC.

The chain combines TRBV4-1 with TRBJ2-1; D is possibly TRBD2 (6 bases). The CDR3 length is 17 residues. V was clipped by 1 base and J by 1 base, with 14 bases between them. Germline assignment: CDR1 MGHRA and CDR2 YSYEKL. The CDR3 spells CASSQGRAGLSYNEQFF. DNA of the CDR3: TGCGCCAGCAGCCAAGGCCGAGCTGGACTATCCTACAATGAGCAGTTCTTC.

The chain joins TRBV9 to TRBJ1-4; 7 nucleotides align to TRBD1. CDR1 and CDR2 from the germline V gene are SGDLS and YYNGEE. Unmatched junction bases numbered 6, after V lost 3 bases and J lost 4 bases. The CDR3 totals 15 residues. The CDR3 here is CASSAGDSFNEKLFF. The CDR3 DNA reads TGTGCCAGCAGCGCGGGGGACAGCTTTAATGAAAAACTGTTTTTT.